The 23 T cell receptor beta chains presented below share a single source sample, sequenced in a study of blood T cell repertoires in COVID-19. Clones were read by immunoSEQ multiplex PCR, and TCRdb kept only the in-frame ones, dropping some. The sample includes under 45,000 clones, around 80% of them seen just once. Sequences were obtained from peripheral blood. These receptors originate from a man aged 60-69 years with active COVID-19.

DNA for the CDR3: TGTGCCAGCAGTTTCCGGGGGTCGGGGCAGTACTTC. It codes for CASSFRGSGQYF. The chain combines TRBV27 with TRBJ2-7, with a weak D call TRBD2 (6 bases). The V gene's germline CDR1 is MNHEY and CDR2 SMNVEV (reference sequence). The V and J ends lost 3 bases and 9 bases respectively, with 12 bases between them. CDR3 length: 12 residues.

CDR3 sequence reads: CASSQGSLAQFF. The CDR3 DNA sequence: TGTGCCAGCAGCCAAGGCTCTTTAGCGCAATTCTTC. The chain is built from TRBV14 and TRBJ2-1, with a tentative D call TRBD2 (5 bases). V was clipped by 1 base and J by 16 bases, with 14 bases between them. From germline, CDR1 is SGHDN and CDR2 FVKESK. This CDR3 region has 12 residues.

This chain joins TRBV18 and TRBJ2-1, with D possibly matching TRBD1 (5 bases). Germline V CDR1 and CDR2: KGHSH, LQKENI. CDR3 length: 15 residues. V shed 2 bases and J shed 7 bases, with 15 bases lying between them. CDR3 in amino acids: CASSPNGQGTNEQFF. Written as DNA, the CDR3 is TGTGCCAGCTCACCAAATGGGCAGGGTACAAATGAGCAGTTCTTC.

The V gene is TRBV5-4, the J gene TRBJ2-3, with D tentatively TRBD2 (6 bases). The germline V gene encodes CDR1 SGHNT and CDR2 YYREEE (reference sequence). Trimming stripped 0 bases from V and 5 bases from J, with 7 bases between. The CDR3 covers 13 residues. The CDR3 spells CASSLAGEDTQYF. Written as DNA, the CDR3 is TGTGCCAGCAGCTTGGCGGGGGAAGATACGCAGTATTTT.

The J gene is TRBJ2-7, the V gene TRBV11-3; unclear D gene. The germline gives CDR1 SGHNT, CDR2 YENEEA. The V end was cut by 5 bases, the J end by 0 bases, with 8 bases between. The CDR3 extends over 13 amino acids. CDR3: CASSTGASYEQYF. The DNA of the CDR3 is TGTGCCAGCAGCACTGGTGCCTCCTACGAGCAGTACTTC.

The chain uses TRBV10-3 and TRBJ1-1; tentative D call: TRBD1 (6 bases). In germline, CDR1 is ENHRY, CDR2 SYGVKD. V lost 3 bases to trimming and J lost 6 bases, with 8 bases between them. The CDR3 has 12 residues. The CDR3 here is CAISDGQPEAFF. The DNA of the CDR3 is TGTGCCATCAGTGACGGACAGCCTGAAGCTTTCTTT.

This clone appeared a single time. The chain couples TRBV4-1 to TRBJ2-5; the D gene is possibly TRBD1 (5 bases). Germline CDR1 reads MGHRA; CDR2 reads YSYEKL. V lost 1 base to trimming and J lost 2 bases, with 5 bases between them. The length of the CDR3 is 13 residues. The CDR3 DNA reads TGCGCCAGCAGCCAAGGACAGCAAGAGACCCAGTACTTC. Protein sequence: CASSQGQQETQYF.

In its sample, this clone was seen a few times. This chain joins TRBV20-1 and TRBJ1-5; TRBD1 might be the D (5 bases). V was cut by 3 bases and J by 1 base, with 16 bases left in between. The germline V gene has CDR1 DFQATT and CDR2 SNEGSKA (reference sequence). The CDR3 has 16 residues. CDR3: CSASEVRVWSNQPQHF. CDR3 in DNA: TGCAGTGCTAGTGAGGTCAGGGTATGGAGCAATCAGCCCCAGCATTTT.

V gene TRBV19 combines with J gene TRBJ2-1, with 7 nucleotides matching TRBD1. The CDR3 covers 13 residues. The junction had 7 bases not matched to a gene; V was cut back by 5 bases and J by 9 bases. Germline assignment: CDR1 LNHDA and CDR2 SQIVND (reference sequence). CDR3 amino acids: CASSATGESEQFF. The CDR3 DNA sequence: TGTGCCAGTAGTGCTACAGGGGAAAGTGAGCAGTTCTTC.

The gene calls are TRBV27 and TRBJ2-3; 12 positions agree with TRBD2. V shed 5 bases, J shed 2 bases, and the junction held 8 bases outside the gene matches. From germline, CDR1 is MNHEY and CDR2 SMNVEV (reference sequence). CDR3 length: 17 amino acids. CDR3 sequence: CASSPPLAGGPTDTQYF. DNA of the CDR3: TGTGCCAGCAGTCCCCCACTAGCGGGAGGACCCACAGATACGCAGTATTTT.

This chain joins TRBV9 and TRBJ2-1; 12 bases map to TRBD2. The CDR3 contains 15 residues. V dropped 4 bases and J dropped 2; count of bases not matched to a gene: 1. Germline CDR1 is SGDLS and CDR2 is YYNGEE. This CDR3 is CASSPSGRAYNEQFF. The CDR3 DNA reads as TGTGCCAGCAGCCCTAGCGGGAGGGCCTACAATGAGCAGTTCTTC.

This chain uses TRBV6-2 or TRBV6-3 with TRBJ2-7, with D maybe TRBD2 (5 bases). The CDR3 runs 17 residues. V lost 4 bases, J lost 5 bases, and 24 bases lay in between. The germline V gene has CDR1 MNHEY and CDR2 SVGEGT. In nucleotides, the CDR3 is TGTGCCAGCAGTTCCACACGGCGGGCGCGCCTTGAAAACGAGCAGTACTTC. Protein product: CASSSTRRARLENEQYF.

The chain carries TRBV5-4 and TRBJ1-1, with TRBD1 matching over 9 bases. The CDR3 has 12 amino acids. J gave up 7 bases and V 4 bases, and 2 bases lay outside the gene matches. The V gene's germline CDR1 is SGHNT and CDR2 YYREEE (reference sequence). The CDR3 DNA follows: TGTGCCAGCAGCGGGACAGGGATTGAAGCTTTCTTT. It yields the protein CASSGTGIEAFF.

The V and J genes are TRBV20-1 and TRBJ1-2; 9 bases fit TRBD1. Per the germline V gene, CDR1 is DFQATT and CDR2 is SNEGSKA (reference sequence). There are 14 residues in the CDR3. V was pared by 3 bases and J by 5 bases, with 7 bases of the junction left unmatched. The CDR3 DNA reads TGCAGTGCTAGTGACGGGACAGGGCTTTATGGCTACACCTTC. Translated, it gives CSASDGTGLYGYTF.

This clone was counted a single time. The chain has TRBV6-2 or TRBV6-3 and TRBJ1-5; a possible D gene is TRBD1 (6 bases). This CDR3 is 16 amino acids long. Germline V gives CDR1 MNHEY, CDR2 SVGEGT. Trimming took 2 bases from V and 1 from J, leaving 12 bases between them. This chain's CDR3 is CASSYRGGLSNQPQHF. As DNA, the CDR3 is TGTGCCAGCAGTTACCGGGGGGGCCTCAGCAATCAGCCCCAGCATTTT.

The gene calls are TRBV5-1 and TRBJ1-2; weak D call: TRBD1 (5 bases). Germline V CDR1 and CDR2: SGHRS, YFSETQ. V gave up 4 bases and J gave up 1 base, with 8 bases separating them. The CDR3 is 13 amino acids. CDR3 loop: CASSIDSNYGYTF. The CDR3 nucleotides read TGCGCCAGCAGCATTGACAGTAACTATGGCTACACCTTC.

This clone was counted a single time. The chain links TRBV19 to TRBJ2-1; perhaps TRBD2 as D (6 bases). Germline V gives CDR1 LNHDA, CDR2 SQIVND (reference sequence). Trimming cost V 3 bases and J 6 bases, with 12 bases left between them. CDR3 length equals 14 residues. The CDR3 loop is CASSILGSANEQFF. The CDR3 DNA is TGTGCCAGTAGTATTCTCGGGAGTGCCAATGAGCAGTTCTTC.

This sequence joins TRBV6-5 and TRBJ2-1; TRBD2 might be the D (5 bases). CDR1 and CDR2 (germline): MNHEY, SVGAGI. This CDR3 is 14 amino acids long. V lost 2 bases and J 2 bases, leaving 7 bases between the germline ends. This CDR3 reads CASSYAGTYNEQFF. CDR3 in DNA: TGTGCCAGCAGTTACGCGGGTACCTACAATGAGCAGTTCTTC.

The rearrangement links TRBV5-1 to TRBJ2-2; 11 bases are shared with TRBD2. Germline V gives CDR1 SGHRS, CDR2 YFSETQ. The CDR3 has 16 residues. With 5 bases clipped from V and 2 bases from J, the junction kept 5 bases outside the gene matches. CDR3 DNA sequence: TGCGCCAGCAGTGTACTAGCGGGGGCAAACACCGGGGAGCTGTTTTTT. This encodes CASSVLAGANTGELFF.

The J gene is TRBJ1-6, the V gene TRBV30; 9 nucleotides line up with TRBD1. Germline-derived CDR1 and CDR2 are GTSNPN and SVGIG (reference sequence). This CDR3 region has 13 residues. V was pared by 0 bases and J by 10 bases, with 1 base of the junction left unmatched. The CDR3 DNA reads TGTGCCTGGAGTGTGACAGGGGGGTCACCCCTCCACTTT. It is translated as CAWSVTGGSPLHF.

The V gene is TRBV11-3, the J gene TRBJ2-3; D perhaps matches TRBD2 (6 bases). Germline lookup yields CDR1 SGHNT and CDR2 YENEEA. This CDR3 region has 17 residues. Between the trimmed V and J ends, which lost 0 bases and 5 bases, there was a span of 18 bases. In DNA, the CDR3 is TGTGCCAGCAGCTTAGATCGGGGGACCCAGGGTGGAGATACGCAGTATTTT. It yields the protein CASSLDRGTQGGDTQYF.

This clone has just a few counts. The rearrangement links TRBV28 to TRBJ1-5; possibly TRBD1 for D (5 bases). Trimming left V 11 bases short and J 4 bases short, with 15 bases between. The length of the CDR3 is 13 residues. Germline CDR1 is MDHEN and CDR2 is SYDVKM. The CDR3 DNA is TGTGCCTCTCAAGGTGACAGTAATCAGCCCCAGCATTTT. Translation: CASQGDSNQPQHF.

V gene TRBV28 combines with J gene TRBJ1-1; D gene unclear. Germline V gene data show CDR1 as MDHEN and CDR2 as SYDVKM. V was pared by 6 bases and J by 1 base, with 18 bases between. The CDR3 extends over 16 amino acids. DNA for the CDR3: TGTGCCAGCAGCCTCTTAGGGAGTACCCCGAACACTGAAGCTTTCTTT. Translating gives CASSLLGSTPNTEAFF.